What follows are 18 T cell receptor beta chains derived from one specimen sequenced in a study of T cell repertoires in cytomegalovirus infection. One entry per CDR3 protein, called by TCRdb with MiXCR from the reads. Of 250,000 to 300,000 distinct CDR3 sequences in the sample, under 30% were seen once. Sequencing used PBMCs. These receptors all come from a human donor in good health (CMV status not recorded). Some clones in this sample may be carry-over from other donors' samples.

In its sample, this clonotype was seen a few times. The chain recombines TRBV27 with TRBJ2-4, with a tentative D call TRBD1 (6 bases). V lost 3 bases and J 9 bases, leaving 9 bases between the germline ends. This CDR3 has 12 amino acids. Per germline, CDR1 MNHEY and CDR2 SMNVEV (reference sequence). DNA for the CDR3: TGTGCCAGCAGTTTTAACAGGGTCATTCAGTACTTC. This encodes CASSFNRVIQYF.

In this sample, this clonotype turned up many times. V and J are TRBV27 and TRBJ2-5, with 7 bases identical to TRBD2. Per the germline V gene, CDR1 is MNHEY and CDR2 is SMNVEV (reference sequence). V trimming: 2 bases; J trimming: 0 bases; junction bases outside the gene matches: 9. The CDR3 loop spans 17 amino acids. CDR3 in amino acids: CASSLISSGGYQETQYF. In DNA, the CDR3 is TGTGCCAGCAGTTTAATATCTAGCGGAGGGTACCAAGAGACCCAGTACTTC.

The chain is built from TRBV29-1 and TRBJ2-7; D ambiguous. Germline CDR1 reads SQVTM; CDR2 reads ANQGSEA. The CDR3 has 8 residues. CDR3 DNA: TGCAGTCCCTACGAGCAGTACTTC. It specifies CSPYEQYF.

This chain joins TRBV29-1 and TRBJ2-5; D may match TRBD1 or TRBD2 (5 bases each). V was cut by 6 bases and J by 5 bases, with 16 bases left in between. CDR1 and CDR2 (germline): SQVTM, ANQGSEA. The CDR3 is made up of 13 amino acids. For the CDR3, the DNA is TGCAGCGTCCTCAGGGACCGGCGGGAGACCCAGTACTTC. Amino acids: CSVLRDRRETQYF.

The V call is TRBV4-2, the J call TRBJ2-3; maybe TRBD2 (6 bases). V dropped 0 bases and J dropped 4 bases, with 11 bases sitting between them. Germline loops: CDR1 LGHNA, CDR2 YNFKEQ. The CDR3 totals 15 residues. The CDR3 DNA reads as TGTGCCAGCAGCCAAGAAAACGGGAGATCAGATACGCAGTATTTT. Its protein is CASSQENGRSDTQYF.

The rearrangement uses TRBV29-1 and TRBJ1-2, with D uncertain. The V and J ends lost 3 bases and 0 bases respectively, with 14 bases between them. Per the germline V gene, CDR1 is SQVTM and CDR2 is ANQGSEA. There are 15 residues in the CDR3. This CDR3 reads CSVEIASSANYGYTF. CDR3 nucleotides: TGCAGCGTTGAGATCGCGAGCTCTGCTAACTATGGCTACACCTTC.

A few counts support this clonotype. The V gene is TRBV12-3 or TRBV12-4, the J gene TRBJ1-1; no firm D call. Between the trimmed V and J ends, which lost 3 bases and 5 bases, there was a span of 10 bases. The CDR3 totals 13 residues. CDR3 DNA: TGTGCCAGCAGTTTTCATAGTGGGACTGAAGCTTTCTTT. The encoded protein is CASSFHSGTEAFF.

This clonotype was picked up many times. The V and J genes are TRBV7-2 and TRBJ2-5; perhaps TRBD1 as D (6 bases). CDR1 SGHTA and CDR2 FQGNSA come from the germline V gene. Trimming removed 1 base at V and 5 bases at J, with 17 bases between. The CDR3 is 16 amino acids. The CDR3 reads CASSLVVSTGKETQYF. The CDR3 region has the DNA TGTGCCAGCAGCTTAGTGGTATCTACAGGGAAGGAGACCCAGTACTTC.

V and J are TRBV19 and TRBJ2-3; no clear D gene. The CDR3 covers 13 residues. Trimming pared 3 bases from V and 8 bases from J, leaving 12 bases between. CDR1 LNHDA and CDR2 SQIVND come from the germline V gene (reference sequence). The CDR3 region has the DNA TGTGCCAGTAGTATGGCCACCCTAAGTACGCAGTATTTT. This sequence encodes CASSMATLSTQYF.

This clonotype has just a few counts. The genes are TRBV2 and TRBJ1-6, with TRBD1 matching over 7 bases. This CDR3 spans 14 amino acids. Germline-derived CDR1 and CDR2 are SNHLY and FYNNEI. The ends lost 4 bases at V and 10 bases at J; junction bases unmatched: 7. Written as DNA, the CDR3 is TGTGCCAGCAGTGCGCTCCGGGACAGATCACCCCTCCACTTT. This sequence encodes CASSALRDRSPLHF. Using reference TRBV2 and TRBJ1-6 for the parts outside the CDR3, the full variable domain is EPEVTQTPSHQVTQMGQEVILRCVPISNHLYFYWYRQILGQKVEFLVSFYNNEISEKSEIFDDQFSVERPDGSNFTLKIRSTKLEDSAMYFCASSALRDRSPLHFGNGTRLTVT.

This clonotype occurred a few times. The gene calls are TRBV15 and TRBJ2-7; 9 bases map to TRBD1. This CDR3 spans 13 amino acids. V shed 5 bases and J 7 bases; nucleotides not matched to a gene: 6. Germline values: CDR1 LNHNV, CDR2 YYDKDF (reference sequence). The CDR3 sequence: CATSGDRAREQYF. CDR3 coding DNA: TGTGCCACCAGCGGGGACAGGGCGCGGGAGCAGTACTTC.

A few counts support this clonotype. The chain employs TRBV6-6 and TRBJ1-5; D might be TRBD1 (5 bases). Germline V gene data show CDR1 as MNHNY and CDR2 as SVGAGI (reference sequence). Trimming cost V 4 bases and J 6 bases, with 16 bases left between them. CDR3 length equals 15 residues. The CDR3 protein is CASSFSGGRGQPQHF. Here the CDR3 DNA reads TGTGCCAGCAGTTTTTCGGGGGGAAGGGGTCAGCCCCAGCATTTT.

The chain joins TRBV19 to TRBJ2-7, with D possibly TRBD1 on 6 matching bases. The CDR3 has 14 residues. Germline V gene data show CDR1 as LNHDA and CDR2 as SQIVND (reference sequence). The V end lost 3 bases, the J end lost 3 bases, and 12 bases lay between the germline ends. CDR3 nucleotides: TGTGCCAGTAGTATGGGACACACCTACTACGAGCAGTACTTC. Translation gives CASSMGHTYYEQYF. Full variable domain (remainder filled in from reference TRBV19 and TRBJ2-7): DGGITQSPKYLFRKEGQNVTLSCEQNLNHDAMYWYRQDPGQGLRLIYYSQIVNDFQKGDIAEGYSVSREKKESFPLTVTSAQKNPTAFYLCASSMGHTYYEQYFGPGTRLTVT.

The chain joins TRBV30 to TRBJ2-7; 7 bases line up with TRBD1. The junction had 10 bases not matched to a gene; V was cut back by 3 bases and J by 5 bases. Looked up from germline, CDR1 is GTSNPN and CDR2 is SVGIG (reference sequence). This CDR3 region has 14 residues. For the CDR3, the DNA is TGTGCCTGGAGGGGAGACAGGGATAGAAACGAGCAGTACTTC. Amino acids: CAWRGDRDRNEQYF.

The table lists this clonotype with a few counts. The chain links TRBV11-2 to TRBJ2-7; D is perhaps TRBD1 or TRBD2 (5 bases each). Germline lookup yields CDR1 SGHAT and CDR2 FQNNGV. V was trimmed by 5 bases and J by 2 bases, leaving 16 bases between them. This CDR3 comprises 15 residues. CDR3 DNA: TGTGCCAGCAGCGCAAACCGGGGCGCAGCCTACGAGCAGTACTTC. This codes for CASSANRGAAYEQYF.

At least ten counts were recorded for this clonotype. The rearrangement links TRBV11-2 to TRBJ1-2; D call uncertain. V was shortened by 6 bases and J by 4 bases, with 9 bases between the two germline ends. This CDR3 is built from 12 residues. Germline V gene data show CDR1 as SGHAT and CDR2 as FQNNGV. Written as DNA, the CDR3 is TGTGCCAGCAGTCGGGGTGGCTATGGCTACACCTTC. It translates to CASSRGGYGYTF. Looking up the rest from reference TRBV11-2 and TRBJ1-2 gives the full variable domain: EAGVAQSPRYKIIEKRQSVAFWCNPISGHATLYWYQQILGQGPKLLIQFQNNGVVDDSQLPKDRFSAERLKGVDSTLKIQPAKLEDSAVYLCASSRGGYGYTFGSGTRLTVV.

This clonotype appeared many times. The gene calls are TRBV12-3 or TRBV12-4 and TRBJ2-1, with a possible D match to TRBD2 (5 bases). V lost 8 bases and J lost 2, with 16 bases in between. This CDR3 region has 15 residues. CDR3 loop: CASRRRAVAYNEQFF. CDR3 DNA: TGTGCCAGCCGACGGCGGGCAGTAGCCTACAATGAGCAGTTCTTC.

In its sample, this clonotype was seen a few times. V and J are TRBV12-3 or TRBV12-4 and TRBJ2-1, with a weak D call TRBD2 (6 bases). Deletions cut 7 bases from V and 1 base from J, with 14 bases between. CDR3 length: 15 residues. CDR3 region: CASIRDSSSYNEQFF. As DNA, the CDR3 is TGTGCCAGCATCCGGGACTCTTCATCCTACAATGAGCAGTTCTTC.